Below, 4 T cell receptor beta chains from the same sample are listed, as sequenced in a study of blood T cell dynamics during melanoma immunotherapy. Time point specified: pre-treatment baseline. Clones were read by immunoSEQ multiplex PCR, and TCRdb kept only the in-frame ones, dropping some. This table has about 11,000 clones, 80% to 90% appearing once. Material: blood, obtained from a patient treated with checkpoint blockade. These receptors all stem from a human donor with melanoma.

This chain connects TRBV5-1 to TRBJ2-5, with 12 bases that match TRBD1. The J segment lost 5 bases and the V segment lost 2 bases, leaving 4 bases of the junction unmatched. In germline, CDR1 is SGHRS, CDR2 YFSETQ. This CDR3 comprises 15 residues. The DNA for the CDR3 is TGCGCCAGCAGCTTAGGGACAGGGGGCAGGGAGACCCAGTACTTC. Protein product: CASSLGTGGRETQYF.

The genes are TRBV20-1 and TRBJ2-7; TRBD2 is a possible D gene (5 bases). The germline V and J ends were trimmed by 6 bases and 7 bases, with 13 bases remaining between them. This CDR3 has 11 amino acids. Germline CDR1 and CDR2: DFQATT and SNEGSKA (reference sequence). CDR3 DNA sequence: TGCAGTGCCCCATTACGGAGGGAGCAGTACTTC. Translating it yields CSAPLRREQYF.

The rearrangement joins TRBV10-2 to TRBJ1-1; unclear D gene. CDR1 WSHSY and CDR2 SAAADI come from the germline V gene. CDR3 length equals 11 residues. The CDR3: CAVIRETEAFF. CDR3 coding DNA: TGCGCAGTCATTAGGGAAACTGAAGCTTTCTTT.

The V call is TRBV6-5, the J call TRBJ1-5, with D perhaps TRBD1 (6 bases). Trimming cost V 4 bases and J 3 bases, with 10 bases left between them. CDR3 size: 14 residues. Germline values: CDR1 MNHEY, CDR2 SVGAGI. The DNA for the CDR3 is TGTGCCAGCAGTTCCCAGGGGTACAATCAGCCCCAGCATTTT. Translating gives CASSSQGYNQPQHF.